One and the same sample provided the 18 T cell receptor beta chains below, sequenced in a study of PD-1 blockade in classical Hodgkin lymphoma. Each patient's relapse followed autologous stem cell transplantation, and brentuximab vedotin exposure varied. The method was immunoSEQ multiplex PCR; TCRdb's version includes in-frame clones alone and lacks a portion of them. The sample shows about 10,000 clones, approximately 75% of them seen only once. Sequencing was performed on peripheral blood mononuclear cells (PBMCs), taken at baseline. The receptors were gathered from a human donor with classical Hodgkin lymphoma.

V gene TRBV5-1 combines with J gene TRBJ2-3, with D possibly matching TRBD2 (5 bases). V was pared by 3 bases and J by 6 bases, with 14 bases between. The germline gives CDR1 SGHRS, CDR2 YFSETQ. The CDR3 runs to 14 residues. The DNA of the CDR3 is TGCGCCAGCAGCTATCTCGCGGGTAGGGATACGCAGTATTTT. Amino acids: CASSYLAGRDTQYF. Filled out from reference TRBV5-1 and TRBJ2-3, the complete variable domain reads KAGVTQTPRYLIKTRGQQVTLSCSPISGHRSVSWYQQTPGQGLQFLFEYFSETQRNKGNFPGRFSGRQFSNSRSEMNVSTLELGDSALYLCASSYLAGRDTQYFGPGTRLTVL.

The chain couples TRBV6-1 to TRBJ2-2, with D uncertain. The CDR3 is made up of 13 amino acids. Germline CDR1 reads MNHNS; CDR2 reads SASEGT. The V end was cut by 5 bases, the J end by 6 bases, with 10 bases between. The CDR3 coding sequence is TGTGCCAGCAGTTTGCCTTTGGCCGGGGAGCTGTTTTTT. Its translation: CASSLPLAGELFF.

By sample fraction, this clone is medium-sized (0.01 to 0.1%). The rearrangement joins TRBV7-3 to TRBJ1-1; D is possibly TRBD1 (6 bases). This CDR3 contains 13 residues. Trimming stripped 5 bases from V and 1 base from J, with 8 bases between. CDR1 and CDR2 (germline): SGHTA, FQGTGA. The CDR3: CASSTDRNTEAFF. The CDR3 DNA sequence: TGTGCCAGCAGCACGGACAGGAACACTGAAGCTTTCTTT.

This clone was observed a handful of times. The chain is built from TRBV30 and TRBJ1-5; 9 nucleotides match TRBD1. The CDR3 length is 14 residues. Germline V gene data show CDR1 as GTSNPN and CDR2 as SVGIG (reference sequence). The ends lost 7 bases at V and 4 bases at J; junction bases unmatched: 8. CDR3 DNA sequence: TGTGCCTCCCGCGGGACAGGGTGGAATCAGCCCCAGCATTTT. This encodes CASRGTGWNQPQHF.

The rearrangement uses TRBV19 and TRBJ1-1, with TRBD1 identical over 7 bases. Germline CDR1 reads LNHDA; CDR2 reads SQIVND (reference sequence). Losses at the gene ends were 7 bases for V and 0 bases for J; bases not matched to a gene: 5. This CDR3 region has 14 residues. As DNA, the CDR3 is TGTGCCAGTAAAACGGGACAGTTGAACACTGAAGCTTTCTTT. Residues: CASKTGQLNTEAFF.

The rearrangement joins TRBV29-1 to TRBJ2-3; perhaps TRBD1 as D (6 bases). Trimming removed 1 base from V and 7 bases from J, with 18 bases in between. The CDR3 length is 15 residues. Germline CDR1 is SQVTM and CDR2 is ANQGSEA. The CDR3: CSVEGTVGRMYTQYF. CDR3 coding DNA: TGCAGCGTTGAAGGGACAGTGGGCCGAATGTATACGCAGTATTTT.

CDR3 sequence (DNA): TGTGCCAGCAGCTTGACTAGCGGGACTACCTACGAGCAGTACTTC. Translating gives CASSLTSGTTYEQYF. The chain joins TRBV11-2 to TRBJ2-7; 11 bases agree with TRBD2. The CDR3 totals 15 residues. The V segment lost 3 bases and the J segment 2 bases; nucleotides outside the gene matches: 3. Germline-derived CDR1 and CDR2 are SGHAT and FQNNGV.

The chain carries TRBV4-1 and TRBJ2-1, with 15 bases fitting TRBD2. V was pared by 6 bases and J by 12 bases, with 9 bases of the junction left unmatched. The CDR3 length is 15 residues. Germline V lookup: CDR1 MGHRA, CDR2 YSYEKL. As DNA, the CDR3 is TGCGCCAGCAGACCGCCGGGACTAGCGGGAGGTTCGCAGTTCTTC. The encoded protein is CASRPPGLAGGSQFF.

Remarks on this clone: An end of the junction differs from the germline gene, which may be a read error. Other DNA sequences in this specimen translate into the identical CDR3. The V call is TRBV28, the J call TRBJ1-5, with TRBD1 matching over 7 bases. This CDR3 is 15 amino acids long. Germline V gene sequence: CDR1 MDHEN, CDR2 SYDVKM. This CDR3 reads CASRGGRWSNQPQHF. CDR3 bases: TGCGCCAGCAGGGGGGGCAGATGGAGCAATCAGCCCCAGCATTTT.

The chain has TRBV6-1 and TRBJ2-7, with 8 nucleotides matching TRBD1. The CDR3 has 12 residues. V dropped 10 bases and J dropped 3; count of bases not matched to a gene: 5. Per the germline V gene, CDR1 is MNHNS and CDR2 is SASEGT. The CDR3 DNA reads TGTGCCACCCGGGACAGGTACTACGAGCAGTACTTC. Translated: CATRDRYYEQYF.

J is TRBJ1-4 and V is TRBV4-2; D ambiguous. Trimming shortened V by 6 bases and J by 0 bases, and 14 bases separated the two germline ends. CDR3 length equals 16 residues. Per germline, CDR1 LGHNA and CDR2 YNFKEQ. This CDR3 is CASSRQLDATNEKLFF. The DNA of the CDR3 is TGTGCCAGCAGTCGACAATTGGATGCAACTAATGAAAAACTGTTTTTT.

The chain couples TRBV20-1 to TRBJ2-3, with unresolved D. Germline V gives CDR1 DFQATT, CDR2 SNEGSKA (reference sequence). This CDR3 contains 11 residues. V shed 4 bases and J shed 4 bases, with 6 bases lying between them. The CDR3: CSAIGPDTQYF. The CDR3, as DNA: TGCAGTGCTATAGGGCCAGATACGCAGTATTTT.

The chain couples TRBV27 to TRBJ2-1, with 8 bases identical to TRBD1. With 6 bases clipped from V and 6 bases from J, the junction kept 10 bases outside the gene matches. This CDR3 has 15 amino acids. Germline assignment: CDR1 MNHEY and CDR2 SMNVEV (reference sequence). The CDR3 loop reads CASRPTGAMTNEQFF. CDR3 coding DNA: TGTGCCAGCAGACCGACAGGGGCGATGACCAATGAGCAGTTCTTC.

This clone was seen only a few times. The chain is built from TRBV6-1 and TRBJ2-5; D may be TRBD1 (6 bases). The germline gives CDR1 MNHNS, CDR2 SASEGT. The V end lost 4 bases, the J end lost 3 bases, and 18 bases lay between the germline ends. The length of the CDR3 is 16 residues. The CDR3 reads CASSAFWDTSKETQYF. Written as DNA, the CDR3 is TGTGCCAGCAGTGCATTTTGGGACACTTCGAAAGAGACCCAGTACTTC.

This clone was detected a few times. V gene TRBV5-1 combines with J gene TRBJ1-1; D remains unclear. V lost 4 bases, J lost 0 bases, and 10 bases lay in between. Germline V gene lookup returns CDR1 SGHRS and CDR2 YFSETQ. The CDR3 loop spans 14 amino acids. Here the CDR3 reads CASSNRGMNTEAFF. The CDR3 DNA is TGCGCCAGCAGCAACCGGGGAATGAACACTGAAGCTTTCTTT.

The chain recombines TRBV10-3 with TRBJ1-4; D not resolved. Germline V lookup: CDR1 ENHRY, CDR2 SYGVKD. CDR3 length equals 16 residues. Trimming took 0 bases from V and 0 from J, leaving 8 bases between them. The CDR3 protein is CAISESGRATNEKLFF. DNA of the CDR3: TGTGCCATCAGTGAGTCGGGCAGAGCAACTAATGAAAAACTGTTTTTT.

The chain couples TRBV10-3 to TRBJ2-2; D is unresolved. The CDR3 covers 14 residues. The germline V gene has CDR1 ENHRY and CDR2 SYGVKD. Trimming removed 7 bases at V and 1 base at J, with 10 bases between. CDR3 residues: CAITSVGNTGELFF. The CDR3 DNA reads as TGTGCCATCACATCGGTGGGGAACACCGGGGAGCTGTTTTTT.

The rearrangement joins TRBV19 to TRBJ1-2; D gene uncertain. Trimming pared 6 bases from V and 4 bases from J, leaving 12 bases between. The CDR3 runs to 13 residues. Germline V gives CDR1 LNHDA, CDR2 SQIVND (reference sequence). CDR3 bases: TGTGCCAGTAGAAACGAGGGAGGCTATGGCTACACCTTC. Its protein is CASRNEGGYGYTF.